These 30 T cell receptor beta chains originate from one sample sequenced in a study of blood T cells in healthy people across ages. PCR was performed a second time for roughly 6 to 12 cycles using a sample-barcoded 5' primer and a J-beta primer mix. One entry per CDR3 protein results from TCRdb running MiXCR on the 5' RACE reads. The sample includes about 670,000 distinct CDR3 sequences, approximately 52% of them seen just once. Source material: blood. These TCRs come from a woman at least 80 years old in good health.

J is TRBJ1-2 and V is TRBV6-2 or TRBV6-3, with unresolved D. The CDR3 totals 13 residues. V was trimmed by 5 bases and J by 1 base, leaving 8 bases between them. Germline CDR1 is MNHEY and CDR2 is SVGEGT. CDR3 in amino acids: CASSVTDNYGYTF. The CDR3 region has the DNA TGTGCCAGCAGTGTCACAGATAACTATGGCTACACCTTC.

CDR3 sequence: CASNPSGGGETQYF. Here the CDR3 DNA reads TGTGCCAGCAACCCTTCGGGAGGCGGGGAGACCCAGTACTTC. V gene TRBV6-6 combines with J gene TRBJ2-5; 7 bases are a match to TRBD2. J lost 5 bases, V lost 7 bases, and 10 bases had no gene match. Germline CDR1 and CDR2: MNHNY and SVGAGI (reference sequence). The CDR3 runs to 14 residues.

The genes are TRBV3-1 and TRBJ2-4; D unclear. The CDR3 spans 12 residues. The V end lost 4 bases, the J end lost 12 bases, and 13 bases lay between the germline ends. CDR1 and CDR2 from the germline V gene are LGHDT and YNNKEL (reference sequence). The CDR3 reads CASSRTEASQYF. The CDR3, as DNA: TGTGCCAGCAGCCGCACCGAGGCTTCTCAGTACTTC.

The J gene is TRBJ2-1, the V gene TRBV6-1; 11 positions agree with TRBD1. This CDR3 contains 14 residues. V shed 4 bases and J 9 bases; nucleotides not matched to a gene: 5. Germline values: CDR1 MNHNS, CDR2 SASEGT. The CDR3 bases are TGTGCCAGCAGTGCGGGACAGGGGGTAGGTGAGCAGTTCTTC. Residues: CASSAGQGVGEQFF.

The chain uses TRBV4-2 and TRBJ2-5; no clear D. Trimming cost V 11 bases and J 1 base, with 20 bases left between them. Germline lookup yields CDR1 LGHNA and CDR2 YNFKEQ. CDR3 length equals 15 residues. Written as DNA, the CDR3 is TGTGCCGGTAGCTCAGACTGGAATCGCCAAGAGACCCAGTACTTC. Translated, it gives CAGSSDWNRQETQYF.

This clonotype has just one count. The rearrangement joins TRBV20-1 to TRBJ1-5; 11 bases line up with TRBD1. This CDR3 is built from 15 residues. Germline V gene data show CDR1 as DFQATT and CDR2 as SNEGSKA (reference sequence). J was trimmed by 6 bases and V by 6 bases; bases with no gene match: 10. This CDR3 reads CSAKAGTGGIQPQHF. The CDR3 DNA reads TGCAGTGCCAAGGCCGGGACAGGGGGTATTCAGCCCCAGCATTTT.

This clonotype was observed at least ten times. This chain links TRBV20-1 with TRBJ2-3; D ambiguous. Germline CDR1 and CDR2: DFQATT and SNEGSKA (reference sequence). Trimming left V 7 bases short and J 0 bases short, with 11 bases between. The CDR3 length is 13 residues. The CDR3 coding sequence is TGCAGTGATCAGGACCCTAGCACAGATACGCAGTATTTT. It encodes CSDQDPSTDTQYF.

Only one count was recorded for this clonotype. This rearrangement joins TRBV10-3 to TRBJ2-7; D is undetermined. This CDR3 region has 14 residues. The V and J ends lost 0 bases and 6 bases respectively, with 12 bases between them. The germline gives CDR1 ENHRY, CDR2 SYGVKD. The CDR3 reads CAISESHGGTEQYF. CDR3 nucleotide sequence: TGTGCCATCAGTGAGTCCCACGGCGGAACCGAGCAGTACTTC.

The rearrangement joins TRBV20-1 to TRBJ2-5; tentative D call: TRBD2 (6 bases). The CDR3 is 16 amino acids. Trimming cost V 6 bases and J 0 bases, with 20 bases left between them. Germline CDR1 is DFQATT and CDR2 is SNEGSKA (reference sequence). In nucleotides, the CDR3 is TGCAGTGCCCACCCGATACGCGGGGCCCACCAAGAGACCCAGTACTTC. Its protein product is CSAHPIRGAHQETQYF.

Only a few counts were recorded for this clonotype. The V and J genes are TRBV7-2 and TRBJ2-7, with TRBD1 matching 7 bases. J lost 8 bases, V lost 7 bases, and 17 bases had no gene match. The CDR3 is made up of 15 amino acids. Looked up from germline, CDR1 is SGHTA and CDR2 is FQGNSA. The CDR3 sequence is CASILSRTGSPQQYF. CDR3 nucleotide sequence: TGTGCCAGCATCCTTAGCCGGACAGGCTCTCCCCAGCAGTACTTC.

Worth noting for this clonotype: This may be a read error: a much more frequent sequence differs by one nucleotide. The chain couples TRBV12-3 or TRBV12-4 to TRBJ2-1; 14 bases map to TRBD2. The CDR3 consists of 15 residues. The junction had 12 bases not matched to a gene; V was cut back by 11 bases and J by 9 bases. CDR3 sequence reads: CAGRRLAGGLSEQFF. The CDR3 coding sequence is TGTGCCGGCCGGAGACTAGCGGGAGGGCTAAGTGAGCAGTTCTTC.

To note about this clonotype: A read error may account for a junction end that differs from germline. The J gene is TRBJ1-6, the V gene TRBV6-5; 8 nucleotides line up with TRBD1. The CDR3 loop spans 14 amino acids. CDR1 is MNHEY, CDR2 SVGAGI, per germline. In DNA form, the CDR3 reads TGTACCAGCAGTGACGACAGGGGCGAATCACCCCTCCACTTT. Protein sequence: CTSSDDRGESPLHF.

This clonotype has just a few counts. CDR3 nucleotide sequence: TGCAGCGCCCGGACAGATGAAGCTTTCTTT. Its protein product is CSARTDEAFF. The chain is built from TRBV29-1 and TRBJ1-1; a weak D match, TRBD1 (6 bases). CDR1 and CDR2 (germline): SQVTM, ANQGSEA. V lost 7 bases and J lost 7, with 10 bases in between. The CDR3 has 10 amino acids.

This clonotype has ten or more counts. The genes are TRBV7-2 and TRBJ2-3, with 9 bases matching TRBD2. Germline lookup yields CDR1 SGHTA and CDR2 FQGNSA. This CDR3 is 19 amino acids long. With 4 bases clipped from V and 1 base from J, the junction kept 15 bases outside the gene matches. CDR3 bases: TGTGCCAGCAGCTCCCCCTTCTTTGCGGGAGGGCATGGCACAGATACGCAGTATTTT. Its translation: CASSSPFFAGGHGTDTQYF. Together with reference TRBV7-2 and TRBJ2-3, the CDR3 gives the full variable domain: GAGVSQSPSNKVTEKGKDVELRCDPISGHTALYWYRQSLGQGLEFLIYFQGNSAPDKSGLPSDRFSAERTGGSVSTLTIQRTQQEDSAVYLCASSSPFFAGGHGTDTQYFGPGTRLTVL.

A remark on this clonotype: A much larger clone sits a single nucleotide away, making a read error possible. The V and J genes are TRBV20-1 and TRBJ1-2; 10 nucleotides line up with TRBD1. The V gene's germline CDR1 is DFQATT and CDR2 SNEGSKA (reference sequence). The CDR3 consists of 14 residues. Trimming cost V 5 bases and J 7 bases; bases outside gene matches: 10. The CDR3 sequence is CSAGGQGVSSGYTF. The CDR3 bases are TGCAGTGCTGGAGGACAGGGGGTTTCGAGTGGCTACACCTTC.

This clonotype has a single count. The V gene is TRBV7-2, the J gene TRBJ1-2; D gene ambiguous. The CDR3 runs 15 residues. The V gene lost 3 bases and the J gene lost 0 bases, with 11 bases spanning the gap. Germline values: CDR1 SGHTA, CDR2 FQGNSA. The CDR3 protein is CASSLGSLSNYGYTF. The CDR3 DNA reads as TGTGCCAGCAGCTTGGGCAGCCTTTCTAACTATGGCTACACCTTC. Based on the CDR3 plus reference TRBV7-2 and TRBJ1-2, the full variable domain is GAGVSQSPSNKVTEKGKDVELRCDPISGHTALYWYRQSLGQGLEFLIYFQGNSAPDKSGLPSDRFSAERTGGSVSTLTIQRTQQEDSAVYLCASSLGSLSNYGYTFGSGTRLTVV.

Only a few counts were recorded for this clonotype. The J gene is TRBJ2-1, the V gene TRBV5-1, with TRBD2 matching 15 bases. This CDR3 contains 19 residues. Germline loops: CDR1 SGHRS, CDR2 YFSETQ. Trimming took 0 bases from V and 4 from J; bases not matched to a gene: 8. The CDR3 loop is CASSLEGTSGRRVYNEQFF. For the CDR3, the DNA is TGCGCCAGCAGCTTGGAAGGGACTAGCGGGAGGAGGGTATACAATGAGCAGTTCTTC.

The rearrangement joins TRBV20-1 to TRBJ2-3; 11 bases match TRBD2. From germline, CDR1 is DFQATT and CDR2 SNEGSKA (reference sequence). The CDR3 loop spans 15 amino acids. V was pared by 6 bases and J by 4 bases, with 9 bases of the junction left unmatched. CDR3 sequence (DNA): TGCAGTGCCACGGGACTAGCGGTAAAACCAGATACGCAGTATTTT. This codes for CSATGLAVKPDTQYF.

In this sample, this clonotype turned up once. The chain combines TRBV2 with TRBJ1-1; possibly TRBD1 for D (6 bases). CDR1 SNHLY and CDR2 FYNNEI come from the germline V gene. V lost 4 bases, J lost 3 bases, and 9 bases lay in between. The CDR3 covers 13 residues. The CDR3: CASSGQVHTEAFF. In DNA form, the CDR3 reads TGTGCCAGCAGTGGACAGGTCCACACTGAAGCTTTCTTT.

This clonotype was found many times. The chain carries TRBV7-3 and TRBJ2-3; no firm D call. From germline, CDR1 is SGHTA and CDR2 FQGTGA. The CDR3 has 15 residues. The V and J ends lost 4 bases and 0 bases respectively, with 11 bases between them. DNA for the CDR3: TGTGCCAGCAGCTATGGACCGACTAGCACAGATACGCAGTATTTT. Encoded protein: CASSYGPTSTDTQYF.

With respect to this clonotype: A junction boundary mismatches the germline segment, possibly from a read error. The J gene is TRBJ1-2, the V gene TRBV28, with D perhaps TRBD1 (5 bases). CDR1 and CDR2 (germline): MDHEN, SYDVKM. The CDR3 consists of 14 residues. DNA for the CDR3: TGTGCCAGCAGTTCCAGAGGGGAGAGCTATGACTACACCTTC. Protein sequence: CASSSRGESYDYTF.

V and J are TRBV25-1 and TRBJ2-1; no clear D. The V end lost 2 bases, the J end lost 2 bases, and 10 bases lay between the germline ends. Germline-derived CDR1 and CDR2 are MGHDK and SYGVNS. The CDR3 is made up of 15 amino acids. This CDR3 reads CASSEPGITYNEQFF. CDR3 DNA: TGTGCCAGCAGTGAACCTGGGATCACCTACAATGAGCAGTTCTTC.

Ten or more counts support this clonotype. A read error may account for a junction end that differs from germline. The chain carries TRBV7-9 and TRBJ2-2; maybe TRBD1 (6 bases). Per germline, CDR1 SEHNR and CDR2 FQNEAQ (reference sequence). The CDR3 contains 15 residues. The CDR3 region is CASSLAGANTGELFF. For the CDR3, the DNA is TGTGCCAGCAGCCTAGCAGGGGCGAACACCGGGGAGCTGTTTTTT.

Many counts were recorded for this clonotype. The chain combines TRBV3-1 with TRBJ2-1, with 10 bases lining up with TRBD2. The CDR3 contains 16 residues. The germline CDR1 and CDR2 sequences are LGHDT and YNNKEL (reference sequence). The trim removed 2 bases at V and 2 bases at J, leaving 3 bases unmatched. DNA for the CDR3: TGTGCCAGCAGCCAATCAGCGGGAGGGGCCTACAATGAGCAGTTCTTC. It specifies CASSQSAGGAYNEQFF.

This clonotype has a handful of counts. The chain links TRBV4-2 to TRBJ1-1; D is undetermined. The length of the CDR3 is 17 residues. Germline loops: CDR1 LGHNA, CDR2 YNFKEQ. Trimming pared 1 base from V and 1 base from J, leaving 16 bases between. This chain's CDR3 is CASSQALSAGQNTEAFF. Here the CDR3 DNA reads TGTGCCAGCAGCCAAGCATTATCGGCAGGCCAGAACACTGAAGCTTTCTTT.

The rearrangement joins TRBV5-1 to TRBJ2-1; 12 positions agree with TRBD2. The V gene's germline CDR1 is SGHRS and CDR2 YFSETQ. V was pared by 4 bases and J by 8 bases, with 31 bases of the junction left unmatched. The CDR3 loop spans 23 amino acids. DNA of the CDR3: TGCGCCAGCAGCGGGCCCGGGACAGGACCGACTAGCGGGAGATGGGACCCTAGGGATGAGCAGTTCTTC. Amino acid sequence: CASSGPGTGPTSGRWDPRDEQFF.

The chain employs TRBV11-2 and TRBJ2-6; TRBD1 matches at 10 bases. The length of the CDR3 is 23 residues. V lost 2 bases to trimming and J lost 0 bases; unmatched junction nucleotides: 19. Germline CDR1 is SGHAT and CDR2 is FQNNGV. CDR3 bases: TGTGCCAGCAGCTTAAACCAATTCCGGGACAGGGGACTCTCTTCCTCTGGGGCCAACGTCCTGACTTTC. This gives the protein CASSLNQFRDRGLSSSGANVLTF.

This sequence joins TRBV7-3 and TRBJ2-1, with 8 bases identical to TRBD1. The V gene end was trimmed by 2 bases and the J gene end by 6 bases; junction bases not matched to a gene: 3. This CDR3 region has 14 residues. CDR1 and CDR2 (germline): SGHTA, FQGTGA. CDR3 in amino acids: CASSLQTGANEQFF. The CDR3 DNA is TGTGCCAGCAGCTTACAGACAGGGGCCAATGAGCAGTTCTTC.

Many counts were recorded for this clonotype. The chain links TRBV27 to TRBJ2-3; unclear D gene. This CDR3 is 12 amino acids long. Germline V lookup: CDR1 MNHEY, CDR2 SMNVEV (reference sequence). V was trimmed by 8 bases and J by 0 bases, leaving 6 bases between them. The CDR3 nucleotides are TGTGCCAGCTTCGAGAGCACAGATACGCAGTATTTT. This translates into CASFESTDTQYF.

The chain couples TRBV6-4 to TRBJ2-4; 7 bases match TRBD1. The tail of the sequence fits TRBJ2-7 better, so the J call may be wrong. In germline, CDR1 is MRHNA, CDR2 SNTAGT. The CDR3 length is 15 residues. The chain's CDR3 is CASSGDREPSYEQYF. CDR3 sequence (DNA): TGTGCCAGCAGTGGCGACAGGGAACCATCCTACGAGCAGTACTTC.